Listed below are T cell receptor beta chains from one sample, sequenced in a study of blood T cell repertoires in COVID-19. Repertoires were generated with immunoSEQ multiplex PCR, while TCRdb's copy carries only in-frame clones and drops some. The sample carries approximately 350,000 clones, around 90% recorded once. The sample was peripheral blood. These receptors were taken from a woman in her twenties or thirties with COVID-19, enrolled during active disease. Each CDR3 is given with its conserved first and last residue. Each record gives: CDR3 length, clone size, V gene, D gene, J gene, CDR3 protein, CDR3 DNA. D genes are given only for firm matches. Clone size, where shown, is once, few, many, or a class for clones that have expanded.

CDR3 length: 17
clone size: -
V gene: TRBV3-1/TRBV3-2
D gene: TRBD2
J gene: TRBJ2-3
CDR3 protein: CASSQDLGGIRTDTQYF
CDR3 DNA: TGTGCCAGCAGCCAAGATCTCGGGGGGATTCGCACAGATACGCAGTATTTT

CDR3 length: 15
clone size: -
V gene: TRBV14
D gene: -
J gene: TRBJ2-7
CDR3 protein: CASSPIAGGPNEQYF
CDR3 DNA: TGTGCCAGCAGCCCTATTGCCGGGGGTCCCAACGAGCAGTACTTC

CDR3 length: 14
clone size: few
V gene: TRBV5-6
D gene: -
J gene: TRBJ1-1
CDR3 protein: CASSLVLRITEAFF
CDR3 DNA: TGTGCCAGCAGCTTGGTGCTGAGAATCACTGAAGCTTTCTTT

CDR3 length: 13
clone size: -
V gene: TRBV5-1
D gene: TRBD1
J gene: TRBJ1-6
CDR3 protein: CASSFPGQSPLHF
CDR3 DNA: TGCGCCAGCAGCTTCCCGGGACAGTCACCCCTCCACTTT

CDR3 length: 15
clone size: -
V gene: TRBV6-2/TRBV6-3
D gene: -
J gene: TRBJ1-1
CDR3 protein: CASSYRPGPDTEAFF
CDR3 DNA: TGTGCCAGCAGTTACCGCCCAGGGCCGGACACTGAAGCTTTCTTT

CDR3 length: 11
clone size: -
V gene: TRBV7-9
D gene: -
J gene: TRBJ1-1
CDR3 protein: CASTQYTEAFF
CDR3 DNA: TGTGCCAGCACCCAGTACACTGAAGCTTTCTTT

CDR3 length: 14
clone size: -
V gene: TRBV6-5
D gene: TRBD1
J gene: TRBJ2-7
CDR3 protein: CASSPRTGAYEQYF
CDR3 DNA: TGTGCCAGCAGTCCCAGGACAGGAGCCTACGAGCAGTACTTC

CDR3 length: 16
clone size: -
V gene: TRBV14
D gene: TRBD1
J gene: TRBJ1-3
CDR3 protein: CASSQAWTGSGNTIYF
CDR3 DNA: TGTGCCAGCAGCCAAGCTTGGACAGGGTCTGGAAACACCATATATTTT

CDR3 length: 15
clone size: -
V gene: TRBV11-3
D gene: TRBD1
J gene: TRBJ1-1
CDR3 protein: CASSSRTGQNTEAFF
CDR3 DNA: TGTGCCAGCAGCTCCCGGACAGGGCAGAACACTGAAGCTTTCTTT

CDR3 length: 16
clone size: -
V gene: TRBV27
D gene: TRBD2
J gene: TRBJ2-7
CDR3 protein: CASSLTSGGSSYEQYF
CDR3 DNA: TGTGCCAGCAGTTTAACTAGCGGGGGGAGCTCCTACGAGCAGTACTTC

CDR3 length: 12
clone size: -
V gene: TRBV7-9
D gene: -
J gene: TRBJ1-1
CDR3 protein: CASSHGQPEAFF
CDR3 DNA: TGTGCCAGCAGCCACGGACAGCCTGAAGCTTTCTTT

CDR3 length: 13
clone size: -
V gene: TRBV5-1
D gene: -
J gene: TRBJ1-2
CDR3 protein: CASSLAGVYGYTF
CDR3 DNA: TGCGCCAGCAGCTTGGCAGGGGTCTATGGCTACACCTTC

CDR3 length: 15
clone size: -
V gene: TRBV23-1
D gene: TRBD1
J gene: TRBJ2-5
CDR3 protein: CASSQSWQGAETQYF
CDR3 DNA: TGCGCCAGCAGTCAATCGTGGCAGGGGGCGGAGACCCAGTACTTC

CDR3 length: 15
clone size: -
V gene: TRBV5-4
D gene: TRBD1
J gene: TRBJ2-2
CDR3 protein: CASSFRQGNTGELFF
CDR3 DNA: TGTGCCAGCAGCTTCAGACAGGGGAACACCGGGGAGCTGTTTTTT

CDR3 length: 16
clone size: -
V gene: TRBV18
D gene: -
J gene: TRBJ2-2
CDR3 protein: CASSPSGGANTGELFF
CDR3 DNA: TGTGCCAGCTCACCTTCGGGTGGTGCGAACACCGGGGAGCTGTTTTTT

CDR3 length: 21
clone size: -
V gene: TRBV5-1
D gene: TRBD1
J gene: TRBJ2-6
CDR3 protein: CASSLASGTAPLSSGANVLTF
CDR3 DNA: TGCGCCAGCAGCTTGGCCTCCGGGACAGCGCCTCTTAGCTCTGGGGCCAACGTCCTGACTTTC

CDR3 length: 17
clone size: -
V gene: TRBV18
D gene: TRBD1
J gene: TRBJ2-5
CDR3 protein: CASSPRRPGQGAGTQYF
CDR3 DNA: TGTGCCAGCTCACCACGTAGACCGGGACAGGGGGCCGGGACCCAGTACTTC

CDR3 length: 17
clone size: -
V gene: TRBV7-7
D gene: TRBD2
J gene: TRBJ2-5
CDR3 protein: CASSLAPVAGGSETQYF
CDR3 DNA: TGTGCTAGCAGCTTAGCCCCGGTAGCGGGGGGATCAGAGACCCAGTACTTC

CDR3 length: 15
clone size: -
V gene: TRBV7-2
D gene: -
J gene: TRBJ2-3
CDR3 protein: CASSLGFKGTDTQYF
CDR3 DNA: TGTGCCAGCAGCTTGGGCTTTAAAGGCACAGATACGCAGTATTTT

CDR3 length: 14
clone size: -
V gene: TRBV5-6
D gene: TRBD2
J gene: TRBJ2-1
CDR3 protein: CASSEGLAGNEQFF
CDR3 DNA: TGTGCCAGCAGCGAGGGACTAGCGGGAAATGAGCAGTTCTTC